This is a list of T cell receptor beta chains from one sample in a study of cytomegalovirus exposure and HLA in healthy donors. Sequencing was performed with immunoSEQ multiplex PCR; in TCRdb, only in-frame clones are kept and a portion is missing. The table has hundreds of thousands of clones, roughly 80% seen once. Material: PBMCs. Receptors were obtained from a man aged 25 to 40 in good health and CMV-seronegative. CDR3s include the opening cysteine and the closing phenylalanine or tryptophan. A D gene is named only where the DNA matches it firmly. Expanded clones are given a class, and other clones once, few, many or no size at all.

D,V,J,size,DNA,CDR3
TRBD1,TRBV18,TRBJ1-4,.,TGTGCCAGCTCACTAGACAGGGCCTCCAATGAAAAACTGTTTTTT,CASSLDRASNEKLFF
.,TRBV5-1,TRBJ1-4,.,TGCGCCAGCAGTCTAGGAGGGGCAACTAATGAAAAACTGTTTTTT,CASSLGGATNEKLFF
.,TRBV5-1,TRBJ1-6,.,TGCGCCAGCAGCTCCCTAGACCCGGCGGGGTATAATTCACCCCTCCACTTT,CASSSLDPAGYNSPLHF
TRBD2,TRBV6-1,TRBJ2-3,.,TGTGCCAGCAGTGGTAGCGGGGGGTCAGATACGCAGTATTTT,CASSGSGGSDTQYF
.,TRBV2,TRBJ2-3,.,TGTGCCAGCAACGGACTAACTAGCACAGATACGCAGTATTTT,CASNGLTSTDTQYF
.,TRBV7-2,TRBJ2-7,few,TGTGCCAGCAGCTCCCGACAGACGTCCCGCTACGAGCAGTACTTC,CASSSRQTSRYEQYF
.,TRBV18,TRBJ1-1,.,TGTGCCAGCTCACTAAAACAGGGAGTCGGGTATATGGACACTGAAGCTTTCTTT,CASSLKQGVGYMDTEAFF
.,TRBV27,TRBJ2-7,.,TGTGCCAGCAGTTCGGACACCACCTACGAGCAGTACTTC,CASSSDTTYEQYF
TRBD2,TRBV27,TRBJ2-3,.,TGTGCCAGCAGTTTAATGGTTAGCGGGTCTTCACGCACAGATACGCAGTATTTT,CASSLMVSGSSRTDTQYF
TRBD1,TRBV10-3,TRBJ2-1,.,TGTGCCATCAGTGCTGACAGGGTAATCAGAAATGAGCAGTTCTTC,CAISADRVIRNEQFF
.,TRBV2,TRBJ1-2,.,TGTGCCAGCCCCCCTAGGGGGAAAAACTATGGCTACACCTTC,CASPPRGKNYGYTF
TRBD2,TRBV9,TRBJ2-3,.,TGTGCCAGCAGCGTAACTAGCGGGATAGATACGCAGTATTTT,CASSVTSGIDTQYF
TRBD1,TRBV4-3,TRBJ2-3,.,TGCGCCAGCAGCCGAGACAGGGGATCGGATACGCAGTATTTT,CASSRDRGSDTQYF
.,TRBV2,TRBJ2-7,.,TGTGCCAGCATCTTACGAGGGGGTTCCGAGCAGTACTTC,CASILRGGSEQYF
.,TRBV27,TRBJ2-1,.,TGTGCCAGCAGTTTAAGAACTAGTGGTAGTGAGCAGTTCTTC,CASSLRTSGSEQFF
TRBD1,TRBV19,TRBJ2-1,.,TGTGCCAGTAGTAGGGGACAGACCTCCTACAATGAGCAGTTCTTC,CASSRGQTSYNEQFF
TRBD1,TRBV9,TRBJ1-2,.,TGTGCCAGCTACGACAGGGGGCTTTATGGCTACACCTTC,CASYDRGLYGYTF
TRBD1,TRBV14,TRBJ1-2,.,TGTGCCAGCAGCCATAGGATGGGACAGGGTCCATATGGCTACACCTTC,CASSHRMGQGPYGYTF
TRBD1,TRBV5-6,TRBJ2-7,.,TGTGCCAGCAGCCTCCGGGACAGATTCTACGAGCAGTACTTC,CASSLRDRFYEQYF
.,TRBV7-8,TRBJ1-6,.,TGTGCCAGCAGCGTCATGGGGGAGAAACAGGGAACCCTCCACTTT,CASSVMGEKQGTLHF
TRBD2,TRBV5-1,TRBJ2-5,once,TGCGCCAGCAGCTCCTCGGGGGGACCCCAAGAGACCCAGTACTTC,CASSSSGGPQETQYF
TRBD1,TRBV7-2,TRBJ2-3,.,TGTGCCAGCAGCTTAAGACAGGGGGCAGATACGCAGTATTTT,CASSLRQGADTQYF
TRBD2,TRBV29-1,TRBJ2-7,.,TGCAGCGTTGCAGCCGGACTAGCGGGGGCCTACGAGCAGTACTTC,CSVAAGLAGAYEQYF
.,TRBV28,TRBJ1-2,.,TGTGCCAGCAGTTGGGGCGGTAACTATGGCTACACCTTC,CASSWGGNYGYTF
TRBD1,TRBV28,TRBJ1-2,.,TGTGCCAGCATACGGGACAGGGGGAATAATGGCTACACCTTC,CASIRDRGNNGYTF
TRBD1,TRBV14,TRBJ1-1,.,TGTGCCAGCAGCCAAGGACAGGGGCCGTGGACTGAAGCTTTCTTT,CASSQGQGPWTEAFF
.,TRBV25-1,TRBJ2-7,.,TGTGCCAGCAGTGAATCCCAGTTCGGGAATCGGGAGCAGTACTTC,CASSESQFGNREQYF
.,TRBV7-6,TRBJ2-7,.,TGTGCCAGCAGCTTAGCGCTAGGGGGCGAGCAGTACTTC,CASSLALGGEQYF
TRBD2,TRBV27,TRBJ2-1,.,TGTGCCAGCAGTTCAACCAAGGGACTAGCGGGGACACACAATGAGCAGTTCTTC,CASSSTKGLAGTHNEQFF
TRBD1,TRBV7-9,TRBJ1-2,.,TGTGCCAGCAGCTTAGGGACAGGGGTGTACAGCTACACCTTC,CASSLGTGVYSYTF
TRBD1,TRBV4-1,TRBJ1-4,large,TGCGCCAGCAGCCAAGGAAGGGGGACAGGGGGTGAAAAACTGTTTTTT,CASSQGRGTGGEKLFF
TRBD1,TRBV5-6,TRBJ2-7,.,TGTGCCAGCAGCCCCGGACAGGGGTTATGGCAGTACTTC,CASSPGQGLWQYF
TRBD1,TRBV7-9,TRBJ1-1,few,TGTGCCAGCAGCTTAGGACAGGGTAGAACTGAAGCTTTCTTT,CASSLGQGRTEAFF
TRBD1,TRBV27,TRBJ1-6,once,TGTGCCAGCGGACAGGGGGCTTTTTCACCCCTCCACTTT,CASGQGAFSPLHF
TRBD1,TRBV5-1,TRBJ2-5,.,TGCGCCAGCAGCCCGGACAGGTACCAAGAGACCCAGTACTTC,CASSPDRYQETQYF
.,TRBV27,TRBJ2-7,.,TGTGCCAGCTCGCCAGGGGGGCAGGGGGATATCGAGCAGTACTTC,CASSPGGQGDIEQYF
TRBD1,TRBV6-5,TRBJ2-7,.,TGTGCCAGCAGTGCTACCGGGACAGGGGAGTACGAGCAGTACTTC,CASSATGTGEYEQYF
TRBD1,TRBV7-9,TRBJ1-1,.,TGTGCCAGCACCGTAGGAAGCAGGGGGGTAGACACTGAAGCTTTCTTT,CASTVGSRGVDTEAFF
.,TRBV5-1,TRBJ2-7,.,TGCGCCAGCAGCTTGAACAGTTGGTCCTACGAGCAGTACTTC,CASSLNSWSYEQYF
TRBD1,TRBV2,TRBJ2-7,.,TGTGCCAGCAGTGAAGACAGGGGGAGGTACGAGCAGTACTTC,CASSEDRGRYEQYF